This T cell receptor beta chain derives from a study of T cell repertoires in cytomegalovirus infection. Across the whole study: The authors used CMV epitopes that were HLA-C-restricted (recently identified) and HLA-B-restricted (well studied). Public TCR beta signatures marked donors with CMV infection and the matching HLA.

The V and J ends lost 0 bases and 6 bases respectively, with 10 bases between them. CDR1 SGHNT and CDR2 YYREEE come from the germline V gene (reference sequence). This CDR3 region has 13 residues. Each CDR3 protein gets one entry after TCRdb re-called the reads with MiXCR. The data contain about 500,000 distinct CDR3 sequences, 33% of them seen just once; the ten biggest clones take up about a sixth. Study-wide points: Identification of carriers of CMV plus the relevant HLA was achieved through cumulative public TCR beta family frequency. CMV-specific HLA-C-restricted TCR beta clonotypes dominated the ex vivo response.

A few counts support this clonotype. Antigen specificity is unknown. Sequenced here: cultured PBMCs, sampled from culture after CMV antigen stimulation. J is TRBJ2-7 and V is TRBV5-4; D is ambiguous. The receptor's source is a human donor in good health (CMV status not recorded). Some clones in this sample may be carry-over from other donors' samples. CDR3 sequence reads: CASSLGTKGEQYF. CDR3 coding DNA: TGTGCCAGCAGCTTGGGGACGAAGGGCGAGCAGTACTTC. Full variable domain (remainder filled in from reference TRBV5-4 and TRBJ2-7): ETGVTQSPTHLIKTRGQQVTLRCSSQSGHNTVSWYQQALGQGPQFIFQYYREEENGRGNFPPRFSGLQFPNYSSELNVNALELDDSALYLCASSLGTKGEQYFGPGTRLTVT.